A single sample is the source of the 30 T cell receptor beta chains below, sequenced in a study of blood T cell repertoires in COVID-19. The data were produced by immunoSEQ multiplex PCR, yet TCRdb's version contains in-frame clones alone and is incomplete. The table lists roughly 150,000 clones, 80% of them singletons. The sequenced sample consisted of PBMCs or T cells enriched from blood (not recorded which). These receptors were taken from a woman aged 60-75 years who had recovered from COVID-19.

The J gene is TRBJ1-2, the V gene TRBV2, with 7 positions matching TRBD1. CDR1 is SNHLY and CDR2 is FYNNEI in the germline V gene. The CDR3 loop spans 13 amino acids. V lost 7 bases, J lost 7 bases, and 9 bases stayed unmatched. CDR3 protein: CASIFQGVFGYTF. For the CDR3, the DNA is TGTGCCAGCATCTTTCAGGGGGTATTTGGCTACACCTTC.

The V gene is TRBV6-5, the J gene TRBJ2-6; no clear D gene. This CDR3 is built from 14 residues. Germline-derived CDR1 and CDR2 are MNHEY and SVGAGI. V was pared by 5 bases and J by 0 bases, with 5 bases between. DNA of the CDR3: TGTGCCAGCAGTCTATACTCTGGGGCCAACGTCCTGACTTTC. Translating gives CASSLYSGANVLTF.

J is TRBJ1-5 and V is TRBV30; perhaps TRBD1 as D (5 bases). The CDR3 has 13 amino acids. Germline loops: CDR1 GTSNPN, CDR2 SVGIG (reference sequence). Trimming stripped 2 bases from V and 9 bases from J, with 14 bases between. For the CDR3, the DNA is TGTGCCTGGAGTTCCGTGGGGGGATGGCCCCAGCATTTT. Its translation is CAWSSVGGWPQHF.

This chain uses TRBV2 with TRBJ1-5, with TRBD1 matching over 10 bases. V shed 5 bases, J shed 4 bases, and the junction held 2 bases outside the gene matches. Per germline, CDR1 SNHLY and CDR2 FYNNEI. The CDR3 extends over 14 amino acids. The CDR3: CASSRQGANQPQHF. Here the CDR3 DNA reads TGTGCCAGCAGTAGACAGGGGGCGAATCAGCCCCAGCATTTT.

This chain connects TRBV7-2 to TRBJ2-5; 8 nucleotides match TRBD2. This CDR3 is built from 16 residues. Germline values: CDR1 SGHTA, CDR2 FQGNSA. V dropped 6 bases and J dropped 5; count of bases not matched to a gene: 14. The CDR3 region has the DNA TGTGCCAGCAGGAGGTCCGGGGGGGCAGGACGGGAGACCCAGTACTTC. As protein: CASRRSGGAGRETQYF.

The gene calls are TRBV6-5 and TRBJ1-1, with a possible D match to TRBD1 (5 bases). V shed 2 bases and J shed 4 bases, with 14 bases lying between them. CDR1 MNHEY and CDR2 SVGAGI come from the germline V gene. CDR3 size: 15 residues. Written as DNA, the CDR3 is TGTGCCAGCAGTTACGGTAAGGGGCTAGTCACTGAAGCTTTCTTT. Encoded protein: CASSYGKGLVTEAFF.

This chain joins TRBV5-1 and TRBJ1-2, with 9 bases that match TRBD1. This CDR3 is 14 amino acids long. The ends lost 4 bases at V and 8 bases at J; junction bases unmatched: 9. Germline V CDR1 and CDR2: SGHRS, YFSETQ. The CDR3 nucleotides read TGCGCCAGCAGCGAACAGGGGGCAGAGGACGGCTACACCTTC. Amino acids: CASSEQGAEDGYTF.

The gene calls are TRBV24-1 and TRBJ1-6, with a weak D call TRBD1 (5 bases). Germline CDR1 reads KGHDR; CDR2 reads SFDVKD. Trimming took 5 bases from V and 7 from J, leaving 17 bases between them. The CDR3 sequence is 16 residues long. CDR3: CATSGGAPGGNSPLHF. The CDR3 coding sequence is TGTGCCACCAGTGGTGGGGCCCCGGGTGGAAATTCACCCCTCCACTTT.

This chain connects TRBV2 to TRBJ1-1; D possibly corresponds to TRBD1 (5 bases). The V end was cut by 7 bases, the J end by 0 bases, with 12 bases between. The germline V gene has CDR1 SNHLY and CDR2 FYNNEI. CDR3 size: 14 residues. CDR3 region: CASNHRFMNTEAFF. The DNA of the CDR3 is TGTGCCAGCAATCACAGGTTCATGAACACTGAAGCTTTCTTT.

This chain uses TRBV29-1 with TRBJ2-3, with D possibly matching TRBD1 (5 bases). Trimming stripped 3 bases from V and 1 base from J, with 11 bases between. Germline-derived CDR1 and CDR2 are SQVTM and ANQGSEA. CDR3 size: 14 residues. In DNA form, the CDR3 reads TGCAGCGTTGAGTGGGGCGGAGGCACAGATACGCAGTATTTT. It specifies CSVEWGGGTDTQYF.

The rearrangement joins TRBV7-7 to TRBJ2-1, with 7 bases fitting TRBD2. This CDR3 is built from 16 residues. Germline V gene sequence: CDR1 SSHAT, CDR2 FNYEAQ (reference sequence). V shed 5 bases and J 2 bases; nucleotides not matched to a gene: 9. DNA for the CDR3: TGTGCCAGCAGCGTTGGGATTGGGAGGGCCTACAATGAGCAGTTCTTC. It is translated as CASSVGIGRAYNEQFF.

J is TRBJ2-3 and V is TRBV10-2; 10 nucleotides match TRBD2. Germline CDR1 is WSHSY and CDR2 is SAAADI. V lost 6 bases to trimming and J lost 4 bases; unmatched junction nucleotides: 7. The CDR3 loop spans 15 amino acids. The DNA of the CDR3 is TGCGCCAGCAGAAAGTTAGCGGGGGGTGCAGATACGCAGTATTTT. Its translation is CASRKLAGGADTQYF.

The chain carries TRBV10-3 and TRBJ2-7, with 10 bases identical to TRBD1. Trimming removed 2 bases from V and 6 bases from J; junction bases left unmatched: 7. Germline values: CDR1 ENHRY, CDR2 SYGVKD. The length of the CDR3 is 15 residues. In nucleotides, the CDR3 is TGTGCCATCAGTGAGATAGGGACAGGGGTTCCCGAGCAGTACTTC. Protein product: CAISEIGTGVPEQYF.

This rearrangement joins TRBV4-2 to TRBJ2-3, with TRBD2 identical over 8 bases. The CDR3 is 15 amino acids. Germline V gives CDR1 LGHNA, CDR2 YNFKEQ. V lost 2 bases to trimming and J lost 2 bases; unmatched junction nucleotides: 3. The CDR3 nucleotides are TGTGCCAGCAGCCAAACTAGCGGATTCACAGATACGCAGTATTTT. It codes for CASSQTSGFTDTQYF.

This clone was counted a single time. J is TRBJ1-1 and V is TRBV29-1; 8 bases line up with TRBD1. Losses at the gene ends were 3 bases for V and 4 bases for J; bases not matched to a gene: 4. The CDR3 totals 13 residues. Germline CDR1 is SQVTM and CDR2 is ANQGSEA. Here the CDR3 reads CSVDPDRVTEAFF. The CDR3 DNA sequence: TGCAGCGTTGACCCGGACAGGGTCACTGAAGCTTTCTTT.

This chain connects TRBV2 to TRBJ1-2; TRBD1 aligns across 8 bases. With V trimmed by 6 bases and J by 7 bases, 10 bases remained unmatched. There are 14 residues in the CDR3. Germline values: CDR1 SNHLY, CDR2 FYNNEI. The CDR3 protein is CASRHERQGIGYTF. The CDR3, as DNA: TGTGCCAGCAGGCACGAGCGACAGGGGATTGGCTACACCTTC.

The chain employs TRBV2 and TRBJ2-7, with a weak D call TRBD1 (5 bases). In germline, CDR1 is SNHLY, CDR2 FYNNEI. V lost 4 bases and J 4 bases, leaving 17 bases between the germline ends. CDR3 size: 15 residues. The CDR3 coding sequence is TGTGCCAGCAGTGGGTCTATTAGGGCAGGGTACGAGCAGTACTTC. The encoded protein is CASSGSIRAGYEQYF.

This chain links TRBV21-1 with TRBJ1-2; TRBD1 is taken as the D call from the table, unchecked against the DNA. TRBV21-1 is noted as a pseudogene. The CDR3 extends over 17 amino acids. Written as DNA, the CDR3 is TGTGCCAGCAGCGAATTGACAGGGGCTCCGGTTAACTATGGCTACACCTTC. It is translated as CASSELTGAPVNYGYTF.

The chain uses TRBV5-1 and TRBJ1-2; D possibly corresponds to TRBD1 (5 bases). The CDR3 extends over 14 amino acids. The germline gives CDR1 SGHRS, CDR2 YFSETQ. Trimming pared 0 bases from V and 4 bases from J, leaving 10 bases between. The CDR3 DNA reads TGCGCCAGCAGCTTGGGCGGGACGGCCTATGGCTACACCTTC. The encoded protein is CASSLGGTAYGYTF. The full variable domain, completed using reference TRBV5-1 and TRBJ1-2, is KAGVTQTPRYLIKTRGQQVTLSCSPISGHRSVSWYQQTPGQGLQFLFEYFSETQRNKGNFPGRFSGRQFSNSRSEMNVSTLELGDSALYLCASSLGGTAYGYTFGSGTRLTVV.

This clone occurred once. The V call is TRBV2, the J call TRBJ1-2; 12 bases are shared with TRBD1. V lost 0 bases and J lost 8; bases outside the gene matches: 10. From germline, CDR1 is SNHLY and CDR2 FYNNEI. The CDR3 is made up of 17 amino acids. CDR3 protein: CASSEALQGQGAGGYTF. The DNA of the CDR3 is TGTGCCAGCAGTGAAGCGCTTCAGGGACAGGGGGCCGGAGGCTACACCTTC.

This clone was picked up a small number of times. The chain has TRBV11-2 and TRBJ2-5, with 11 bases fitting TRBD2. CDR3 length: 15 residues. Germline loops: CDR1 SGHAT, CDR2 FQNNGV. V lost 4 bases to trimming and J lost 4 bases; unmatched junction nucleotides: 5. The CDR3 reads CASSSRLAGIETQYF. The CDR3 nucleotides read TGTGCCAGCAGCTCCAGACTAGCGGGGATAGAGACCCAGTACTTC.

Here the CDR3 DNA reads TGTGCCATCAGACCCACTAGCGGGGGCCAGAGGGAGCAGTACTTC. This encodes CAIRPTSGGQREQYF. The chain combines TRBV10-3 with TRBJ2-7, with 11 bases identical to TRBD2. The CDR3 contains 15 residues. Germline assignment: CDR1 ENHRY and CDR2 SYGVKD. Losses at the gene ends were 6 bases for V and 7 bases for J; bases not matched to a gene: 11.

A single count supports this clone. This sequence joins TRBV4-2 and TRBJ2-7, with D maybe TRBD1 (6 bases). Trimming left V 5 bases short and J 4 bases short, with 12 bases between. Germline values: CDR1 LGHNA, CDR2 YNFKEQ. The CDR3 is 13 amino acids. The CDR3 region is CASSAQQGYEQYF. The CDR3 DNA is TGTGCCAGCAGCGCACAACAGGGTTACGAGCAGTACTTC.

The chain employs TRBV11-3 and TRBJ2-1, with D possibly matching TRBD2 (5 bases). This CDR3 is built from 13 residues. The V gene's germline CDR1 is SGHNT and CDR2 YENEEA. V lost 0 bases and J 9 bases, leaving 9 bases between the germline ends. This CDR3 reads CASSLDIASEQFF. CDR3 nucleotides: TGTGCCAGCAGCTTAGATATAGCGTCTGAGCAGTTCTTC. Based on the CDR3 plus reference TRBV11-3 and TRBJ2-1, the full variable domain is EAGVVQSPRYKIIEKKQPVAFWCNPISGHNTLYWYLQNLGQGPELLIRYENEEAVDDSQLPKDRFSAERLKGVDSTLKIQPAELGDSAVYLCASSLDIASEQFFGPGTRLTVL.

The chain employs TRBV14 and TRBJ1-2; TRBD1 might be the D (6 bases). This CDR3 is built from 14 residues. The V gene lost 5 bases and the J gene lost 5 bases, with 15 bases spanning the gap. Germline V gene sequence: CDR1 SGHDN, CDR2 FVKESK. The CDR3 DNA reads TGTGCCAGCAGCGACTTTACAGGGCGGTATGGCTACACCTTC. This gives the protein CASSDFTGRYGYTF.

The chain joins TRBV5-1 to TRBJ2-7; 9 nucleotides match TRBD1. CDR3 size: 14 residues. CDR1 and CDR2 from the germline V gene are SGHRS and YFSETQ. Trimming took 3 bases from V and 5 from J; bases not matched to a gene: 6. The CDR3 reads CASSSGQGSDEQYF. CDR3 nucleotides: TGCGCCAGCAGCTCGGGACAGGGTTCGGACGAGCAGTACTTC.

In DNA form, the CDR3 reads TGCGCCAGCAGTGACTTGGGACAGGGCTCTGAAGCTTTCTTT. Translating gives CASSDLGQGSEAFF. The genes are TRBV10-1 and TRBJ1-1, with 9 positions matching TRBD1. Germline V gives CDR1 WNHNN, CDR2 SYGVQD (reference sequence). CDR3 length: 14 amino acids. V lost 3 bases, J lost 6 bases, and 5 bases stayed unmatched.

The chain is built from TRBV2 and TRBJ2-7; 9 bases are a match to TRBD1. The CDR3 has 14 amino acids. V was clipped by 6 bases and J by 6 bases; unmatched bases: 9. Germline V CDR1 and CDR2: SNHLY, FYNNEI. CDR3 amino acids: CASRGTGIHLEQYF. As DNA, the CDR3 is TGTGCCAGCAGGGGGACAGGGATCCATCTCGAGCAGTACTTC.

The rearrangement links TRBV3-1 (or the pseudogene TRBV3-2) to TRBJ1-1; 7 nucleotides agree with TRBD1. The V gene end was trimmed by 5 bases and the J gene end by 1 base; junction bases not matched to a gene: 7. The CDR3 totals 15 residues. The germline V gene encodes CDR1 LGHDT and CDR2 YNNKEL (reference sequence). The CDR3 DNA reads TGTGCCAGCAGCTACAGGGGACGCACGAACACTGAAGCTTTCTTT. This encodes CASSYRGRTNTEAFF.

V gene TRBV5-6 combines with J gene TRBJ2-2, with 9 bases matching TRBD1. Trimming cost V 2 bases and J 4 bases; bases outside gene matches: 9. Germline values: CDR1 SGHDT, CDR2 YYEEEE. This CDR3 has 17 residues. CDR3 amino acids: CASSLSWDRVGTGELFF. The CDR3 bases are TGTGCCAGCAGCTTATCTTGGGACAGGGTGGGCACCGGGGAGCTGTTTTTT.